The sequence of this T cell receptor (beta chain) was determined in a study of identical twins. This clonotype was seen a handful of times. The antigen is not known. Via MiXCR, TCRdb re-called the 5' RACE reads, giving one row per CDR3 protein. The data show 600,000 to 850,000 distinct CDR3 sequences, about 20% seen once. Overall study results and limits: The models systematically underestimated how much out-of-frame TCR alpha was shared in monozygotic twins. Cord blood beta clonotypes that were abundant carried fewer insertions, and memory repertoires showed no such trend.

This same sample was also taken into another study, of T cells expressing NK-cell markers. That source adds: TCR beta repertoires came from sorted CD3+CD56+NKG2C+, CD3+CD56+NKG2C- and CD3+CD56-NKG2C+ T cells. With an anti-gamma-delta TCR antibody, sorting in several experiments was kept to alpha-beta TCR T cells.

The TCR originated in a woman aged 18-29 years in good health. The source material was PBMCs.

CDR3 sequence: CASRDRSGNEQFF. The CDR3 nucleotides read TGTGCCAGCAGAGACAGGTCTGGGAATGAGCAGTTCTTC. The genes are TRBV12-3 or TRBV12-4 and TRBJ2-1; D might be TRBD1 (6 bases). CDR3 length: 13 residues. With 6 bases removed from V and 7 bases from J, the gap between germline ends came to 13 bases.